Listed below are T cell receptor beta chains from one sample, sequenced in a study of T cell responses to AZD1222 COVID-19 vaccine. Assay used: immunoSEQ multiplex PCR; TCRdb lists only in-frame clones, some missing. Among about 130,000 clones, approximately 91% were seen once, and the ten largest hold under 1.2%. The sequencing here drew on peripheral blood, taken 28 days after the second AZD1222 dose. Receptors originate from an adult who received the AZD1222 COVID-19 vaccine. Each CDR3 is given with its conserved first and last residue. D genes are given only for firm matches. A row's size may be missing; if present it is once, few, many or a size class.

>TRBD2|TRBJ2-7|TRBV9|-
TGTGCCAGCAGCGTGAGTTGGACTAGCGGGAGGGTTGGAGAGCAGTACTTC
CASSVSWTSGRVGEQYF
>-|TRBJ2-3|TRBV5-1|-
TGCGCCAGCAGCTTGGAACGGAACACAGATACGCAGTATTTT
CASSLERNTDTQYF
>TRBD2|TRBJ2-1|TRBV7-9|-
TGTGCCACCAAGACTAGCGGGAACTCGTATGAGCAGTTCTTC
CATKTSGNSYEQFF
>-|TRBJ1-6|TRBV3-1/TRBV3-2|-
TGTGCCAGCAGCCAAGCGCAGGGAGGGAATTCACCCCTCCACTTT
CASSQAQGGNSPLHF
>TRBD1|TRBJ2-1|TRBV28|-
TGTGCCAGCAGTTTGCAGGGGGCCTACAATGAGCAGTTCTTC
CASSLQGAYNEQFF
>TRBD1|TRBJ1-2|TRBV5-1|-
TGCGCCAGCAGCTTGGCTTACCCGACAGGGGAGTATGGCTACACCTTC
CASSLAYPTGEYGYTF
>-|TRBJ1-5|TRBV6-1|few
TGTGCCAGCAGTGAATCCGGGGGGAATCAGCCCCAGCATTTT
CASSESGGNQPQHF
>-|TRBJ1-6|TRBV7-5|once
TGTGCCAGAGAAGGAGTATCACCCCTCCACTTT
CAREGVSPLHF
>TRBD1|TRBJ2-7|TRBV20-1|-
TGCAGTGCTACACAGGGGCGCGAGCAGTACTTC
CSATQGREQYF
>-|TRBJ1-1|TRBV28|-
TGTGCCAGCAGTTCCCCCCAGAACACTGAAGCTTTCTTT
CASSSPQNTEAFF
>-|TRBJ1-1|TRBV10-3|-
TGTGCCATCAGTGAGGACAGAGGAAACACTGAAGCTTTCTTT
CAISEDRGNTEAFF
>-|TRBJ1-5|TRBV6-1|-
TGTGCCAGCAGTGACGGCGGGAACCATCAGCCCCAGCATTTT
CASSDGGNHQPQHF
>-|TRBJ2-3|TRBV6-4|-
TGTGCCAGCAGCAAAGGGGGATCTAGCACAGATACGCAGTATTTT
CASSKGGSSTDTQYF